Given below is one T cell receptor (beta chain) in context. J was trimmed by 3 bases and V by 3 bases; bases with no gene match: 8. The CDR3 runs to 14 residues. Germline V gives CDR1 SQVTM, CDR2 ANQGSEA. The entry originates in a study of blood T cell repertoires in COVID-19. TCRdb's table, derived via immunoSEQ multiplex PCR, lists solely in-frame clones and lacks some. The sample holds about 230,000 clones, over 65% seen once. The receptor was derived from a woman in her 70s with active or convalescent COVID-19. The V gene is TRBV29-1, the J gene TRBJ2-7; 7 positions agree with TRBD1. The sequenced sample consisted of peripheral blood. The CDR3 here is CSVEVQGKIYEQYF. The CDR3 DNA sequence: TGCAGCGTTGAGGTACAGGGGAAGATCTACGAGCAGTACTTC.